The rows below give T cell receptor gamma chains drawn from one sample of a study of gamma-delta T cells after stem cell transplantation. TCRdb reprocessed the RT-PCR reads using CATT. The sample includes roughly 300 gamma-chain clones, 10% to 15% of them seen just once. The sample consisted of gamma-delta T cells. The receptors were gathered from a human donor. It is not recorded whose cells these are; they may come from a transplant donor. Both conserved end residues are trimmed from each CDR3.

J,V,CDR3
TRGJP,TRGV9,ALWGNQELGKKIKV
TRGJP,TRGV9,ALWERLLGKKIKV
TRGJ1/TRGJ2,TRGV4,ATWDWNYYKKL
TRGJ1/TRGJ2,TRGV9,ALWTPPRYYKKL
TRGJP1,TRGV2,ATWDGHRWFKI
TRGJP,TRGV9,ALWEADRELGKKIKV
TRGJP,TRGV9,ALWEVRELGKKIKV
TRGJ1/TRGJ2,TRGV5,ATWDRHDYKKL
TRGJP,TRGV9,ALWEEEQELGKKIKV
TRGJ1/TRGJ2,TRGV4,ATWEVNYYKKL
TRGJP,TRGV9,ALWEVGRELGKKIKV
TRGJ1/TRGJ2,TRGV4,ATWDGPRNKKL
TRGJ1/TRGJ2,TRGV2,ATWGRRDYKKL
TRGJP1,TRGV4,ATWEYTTGWFKI
TRGJ1/TRGJ2,TRGV8,ATWDSPIYYKKL
TRGJ1/TRGJ2,TRGV3,ATWDRRRNYYKKL
TRGJ1/TRGJ2,TRGV9,ALWEAPPRGKKL
TRGJP,TRGV9,ALWELKELGKKIKV
TRGJ1/TRGJ2,TRGV3,ATWGLGYKKL
TRGJP,TRGV9,ALWEVSTEEQELGKKIKV